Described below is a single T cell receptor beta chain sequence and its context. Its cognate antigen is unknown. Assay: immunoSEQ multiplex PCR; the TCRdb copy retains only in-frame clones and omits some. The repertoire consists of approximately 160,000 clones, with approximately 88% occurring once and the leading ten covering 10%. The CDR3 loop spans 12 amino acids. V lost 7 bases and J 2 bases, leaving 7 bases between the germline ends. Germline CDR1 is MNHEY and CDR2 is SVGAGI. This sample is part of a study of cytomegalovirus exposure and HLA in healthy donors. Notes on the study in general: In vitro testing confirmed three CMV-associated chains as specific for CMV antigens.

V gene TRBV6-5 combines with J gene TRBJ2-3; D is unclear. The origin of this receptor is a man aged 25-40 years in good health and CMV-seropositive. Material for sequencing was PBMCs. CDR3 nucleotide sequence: TGTGCCAGCATTTCCAACACAGATACGCAGTATTTT. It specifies CASISNTDTQYF.